This TCR beta chain was captured by sequencing in a study of CD8 T cells in ankylosing spondylitis. Study-level findings and limits: Blood from ankylosing spondylitis patients appeared to carry a characteristic roughly 8-variant TCR beta motif. The authors reported significant enrichment of disease-linked clones in matched ankylosing spondylitis synovial fluid. Past research had described some motif variants in reactive arthritis synovial fluid and blood. Disease-linked clones had a CD8+ phenotype and relatively low frequency in peripheral blood.

Using quantitative 5'-RACE with molecular barcodes, the authors made TCR beta libraries. TCRdb used MiXCR to reprocess the 5' RACE reads, holding one entry per CDR3 protein. The data contain 250,000 to 350,000 distinct CDR3 sequences, less than 10% of them singletons. CDR1 is SGHDT and CDR2 is YYEEEE in the germline V gene. The CDR3 loop spans 14 amino acids. The V end was cut by 1 base, the J end by 4 bases, with 9 bases between. The table lists this clonotype with a few counts. Its cognate antigen is unknown. This receptor was obtained from a male donor with ankylosing spondylitis. The sequenced sample consisted of blood, either unsorted or a sorted T cell fraction (not recorded which). The chain joins TRBV5-6 to TRBJ1-5; D ambiguous. The CDR3 spells CASSLWSNNQPQHF. CDR3 sequence (DNA): TGTGCCAGCAGCTTGTGGAGCAATAATCAGCCCCAGCATTTT. Combining the CDR3 with reference TRBV5-6 and TRBJ1-5 gives the whole variable domain DAGVTQSPTHLIKTRGQQVTLRCSPKSGHDTVSWYQQALGQGPQFIFQYYEEEERQRGNFPDRFSGHQFPNYSSELNVNALLLGDSALYLCASSLWSNNQPQHFGDGTRLSIL.